These 5 T cell receptor beta chains share one sample of origin, sequenced in a study of cytomegalovirus exposure and HLA in healthy donors (dated by TCRdb to between 2016 and 2019). The library was made by the immunoSEQ multiplex PCR assay. The multiplex PCR relied on a mix of 60 forward primers for TCR Vbeta segments and 13 reverse primers for TCR Jbeta segments. The table was pulled from immuneACCESS by TCRdb, which kept in-frame rearrangements only. Such tables lose some clones; where checked, under half of the loss comes from unresolved V genes, and the rest has no known cause. This sample gives 110,000 to 150,000 clones in total; about 81% of them show up just once. The top ten hold over 6% of the sample. Sequencing used PBMCs. The origin of the receptors is a man aged 25-45 years in good health and CMV-seronegative.

This sequence joins TRBV28 and TRBJ2-1, with TRBD2 identical over 14 bases. V lost 6 bases, J lost 5 bases, and 6 bases stayed unmatched. The CDR3 totals 16 residues. Germline V gene data show CDR1 as MDHEN and CDR2 as SYDVKM. CDR3 protein: CASSGLAGGFNNEQFF. The CDR3 coding sequence is TGTGCCAGCAGCGGACTAGCGGGGGGCTTCAACAATGAGCAGTTCTTC.

This chain uses TRBV19 with TRBJ1-1; 8 positions agree with TRBD1. The CDR3 contains 14 residues. J was trimmed by 7 bases and V by 7 bases; bases with no gene match: 11. The V gene's germline CDR1 is LNHDA and CDR2 SQIVND (reference sequence). CDR3 amino acids: CASNLGTGTIEAFF. In DNA form, the CDR3 reads TGTGCCAGTAACCTCGGGACAGGTACAATTGAAGCTTTCTTT.

The table lists this clone with a count of one. The V call is TRBV6-1, the J call TRBJ2-5; TRBD1 matches at 10 bases. The V segment lost 4 bases and the J segment 4 bases; nucleotides outside the gene matches: 12. Germline-derived CDR1 and CDR2 are MNHNS and SASEGT. This CDR3 spans 17 amino acids. The CDR3 region has the DNA TGTGCCAGCAGTGGTCCCGGGACAGGGGTTGGTACAGAGACCCAGTACTTC. Amino acid sequence: CASSGPGTGVGTETQYF.

V and J are TRBV11-2 and TRBJ2-5, with a possible D match to TRBD1 (5 bases). The last part of the DNA fits TRBJ2-7 better; the J call may be wrong. In germline, CDR1 is SGHAT, CDR2 FQNNGV. The length of the CDR3 is 14 residues. The CDR3 loop is CASSLGPRVYEQYF. The CDR3 region has the DNA TGTGCCAGCAGCTTAGGCCCCAGGGTCTACGAGCAGTACTTC.

Details on this clone: Within the sample, other DNA sequences also encode this same CDR3. The chain links TRBV7-9 to TRBJ1-1, with D uncertain. The V gene's germline CDR1 is SEHNR and CDR2 FQNEAQ (reference sequence). Trimming cost V 1 base and J 5 bases, with 8 bases left between them. The CDR3 is 13 amino acids. The CDR3 region has the DNA TGTGCCAGCAGCTTAGGCGGAGGGACTGAAGCTTTCTTT. Its protein product is CASSLGGGTEAFF.